This is a list of T cell receptor beta chains from one sample in a study of blood T cell repertoires in COVID-19. Libraries were prepared by immunoSEQ multiplex PCR; TCRdb keeps only in-frame clonotypes and omits some of them. The sample includes some 220,000 clones, around 84% seen only once; the top ten take approximately 5.1%. Input material: peripheral blood. All receptors come from an older woman who had recovered from COVID-19. The CDR3 runs from the conserved cysteine through the conserved F or W. A D gene is named only where the DNA matches it firmly. A clone size is listed for some rows: how often the clone was seen (once, few, many), or a class if it is expanded.

j_call clone_size d_call v_call cdr3_nt cdr3_aa
TRBJ2-7 once . TRBV11-3 TGTGCCAGCAGCCCCCTGTGGAGGCGCTACGAGCAGTACTTC CASSPLWRRYEQYF
TRBJ2-4 . . TRBV5-6 . CASSSSGERIQYF
TRBJ2-2 . . TRBV18 TGTGCCAGCTCACCGAATCAGGGAACCGGGGAGCTGTTTTTT CASSPNQGTGELFF
TRBJ1-5 . TRBD1 TRBV7-8 TGTGCCAGCAGCCGAACAGGGGTAAGAGGACAGCCCCAGCATTTT CASSRTGVRGQPQHF
TRBJ1-6 . TRBD1 TRBV19 TGTGCCAGTAGTATTGCCAGGGGGGTTAATTCACCCCTCCACTTT CASSIARGVNSPLHF
TRBJ2-5 . . TRBV5-4 TGTGCCAGCAGCGACCCGAGATTGAGGAGTCGTGGCCAAGAGACCCAGTACTTC CASSDPRLRSRGQETQYF
TRBJ1-2 . TRBD1 TRBV5-4 TGTGCCACCAGGCCCCGGGACAGGGGGAAGGGCTATGGCTACACCTTC CATRPRDRGKGYGYTF
TRBJ1-2 . . TRBV5-8 TGTGCCAGCAGCTTGGATCAGGGCGCTAACTATGGCTACACCTTC CASSLDQGANYGYTF
TRBJ1-1 . . TRBV12-3/TRBV12-4 TGTGCCAGCAGTTTGACAGCGAACACTGAAGCTTTCTTT CASSLTANTEAFF
TRBJ1-5 . . TRBV6-5 TGTGCCAGCAGTAGGCAGGCCGAACAGCCCCAGCATTTT CASSRQAEQPQHF
TRBJ2-7 . . TRBV18 TGTGCCAGCTCACCGGGCAGGGTGGAGTACGAGCAGTACTTC CASSPGRVEYEQYF
TRBJ2-3 . TRBD2 TRBV7-9 TGTGCCAGCAGCCTACAGCGGGGTAGCACAGATACGCAGTATTTT CASSLQRGSTDTQYF
TRBJ1-2 . TRBD1 TRBV6-2/TRBV6-3 TGTGCCAGCAGTTACTCGGACAGGGGAGCCTATGGCTACACCTTC CASSYSDRGAYGYTF
TRBJ2-1 . . TRBV2 TGTGCCACCAAGGGACTTCTATACAATGAGCAGTTCTTC CATKGLLYNEQFF
TRBJ1-1 . . TRBV19 TGTGCCAGTACCCTCGGGAACACTGAAGCTTTCTTT CASTLGNTEAFF
TRBJ2-7 . . TRBV5-1 TGCGCCAGCAGCTTGGGGCCCGTAGAGGCACCCCCCTACGAGCAGTACTTC CASSLGPVEAPPYEQYF
TRBJ2-2 once . TRBV29-1 TGCAGCGTTGAGGGGGGGCAGGGTAACACCGGGGAGCTGTTTTTT CSVEGGQGNTGELFF
TRBJ1-2 . . TRBV10-2 TGCGCCACCAGCAACGGGGACGCCCAGGGGATGAACTATGGCTACACCTTC CATSNGDAQGMNYGYTF
TRBJ2-7 . TRBD2 TRBV4-2 TGTGCCAGCAGCCAAGAGACAAGCCCCGGGGGGAACTCCTACGAGCAGTACTTC CASSQETSPGGNSYEQYF
TRBJ2-5 . . TRBV30 TGTGCCTGGAGTGAGGAAGCAGGGGTTGAGACCCAGTACTTC CAWSEEAGVETQYF
TRBJ2-2 . TRBD2 TRBV5-5 TGTGCCAGCAGCTTTACTAGCGGGGGGGCCGTCGGGGAGCTGTTTTTT CASSFTSGGAVGELFF
TRBJ2-1 . TRBD2 TRBV5-1 TGCGCCAGCAGCTTGTCGGGGGGGCCACGGAATGAGCAGTTCTTC CASSLSGGPRNEQFF
TRBJ1-1 few . TRBV7-8 TGTGCCAGCAGCTTAAACTTGGACAGTGAAGCTTTCTTT CASSLNLDSEAFF
TRBJ2-7 . TRBD2 TRBV9 TGTGCCAGCAGCGTAGGCGGGGGGCTCGGGAGAGCGCAGTACTTC CASSVGGGLGRAQYF
TRBJ2-2 . . TRBV19 TGTGCCATTAGCCCCGGCTGGGCAGCCCCAAACACCGGGGAGCTGTTTTTT CAISPGWAAPNTGELFF
TRBJ2-3 . TRBD2 TRBV9 TGTGCCAGCAGCAACCGACTAGCGGGGGGGCCTGATACGCAGTATTTT CASSNRLAGGPDTQYF
TRBJ2-5 . . TRBV7-2 TGTGCCAGCAGCTTAGTACGGCCCAGGGGCCAGTACTTC CASSLVRPRGQYF
TRBJ2-1 . TRBD2 TRBV27 TGTGCCAGCAGTGGCCGGACTAGCGGGTGGGGCGATGAGCAGTTCTTC CASSGRTSGWGDEQFF
TRBJ1-3 . . TRBV30 TGTGCCTGGAACGACCAGCGTGGAAACACCATATATTTT CAWNDQRGNTIYF
TRBJ1-3 . TRBD1 TRBV27 TGTGCCAGCGGACAAACAGGGGCCGGGTCTGGAAACACCATATATTTT CASGQTGAGSGNTIYF
TRBJ2-5 once TRBD2 TRBV10-3 TGTGCCATCAGTGGGGGGACTAGCACAACCGGTAGGGCCCAGTACTTC CAISGGTSTTGRAQYF
TRBJ2-3 . . TRBV29-1 TGCAGCGTTAAGGAGGGACCCCGGTTCATAGGTACGCAGTATTTT CSVKEGPRFIGTQYF
TRBJ2-3 few . TRBV19 TGTGCCAGTAGTATAGTAGATAACCCCATCACAGATACGCAGTATTTT CASSIVDNPITDTQYF
TRBJ1-5 . TRBD1 TRBV7-6 TGTGCCAGCAGCTTAGTCGGGGACAGGGATGACCAGCCCCAGCATTTT CASSLVGDRDDQPQHF
TRBJ1-3 . . TRBV7-6 TGTGCCAGCAGCTTAGAAGGGGGTAGCTCTGGAAACACCATATATTTT CASSLEGGSSGNTIYF
TRBJ1-1 . TRBD1 TRBV7-8 TGTGCCAGCAGCATCTGGACAGGCAACACTGAAGCTTTCTTT CASSIWTGNTEAFF
TRBJ2-7 . . TRBV7-9 TGTGCCAGCAGCCGGCAATGGACGGGAACCTCCTACGAGCAGTACTTC CASSRQWTGTSYEQYF
TRBJ1-6 . . TRBV4-2 TGTGCCAGCAGCCAAGACGAGACGACAAATTCACCCCTCCACTTT CASSQDETTNSPLHF
TRBJ1-5 . . TRBV5-1 TGCGCCAGCAGCTTGGACAGCAGCAATCAGCCCCAGCATTTT CASSLDSSNQPQHF
TRBJ1-3 . TRBD1 TRBV7-9 TGTGCCAGCAGCTCCAGACAGGGGAGGAACACCATATATTTT CASSSRQGRNTIYF
TRBJ1-5 . TRBD1 TRBV27 TGTGCCAGCAGTTTCTCGCAGGGGGTTCAGCCCCAGCATTTT CASSFSQGVQPQHF